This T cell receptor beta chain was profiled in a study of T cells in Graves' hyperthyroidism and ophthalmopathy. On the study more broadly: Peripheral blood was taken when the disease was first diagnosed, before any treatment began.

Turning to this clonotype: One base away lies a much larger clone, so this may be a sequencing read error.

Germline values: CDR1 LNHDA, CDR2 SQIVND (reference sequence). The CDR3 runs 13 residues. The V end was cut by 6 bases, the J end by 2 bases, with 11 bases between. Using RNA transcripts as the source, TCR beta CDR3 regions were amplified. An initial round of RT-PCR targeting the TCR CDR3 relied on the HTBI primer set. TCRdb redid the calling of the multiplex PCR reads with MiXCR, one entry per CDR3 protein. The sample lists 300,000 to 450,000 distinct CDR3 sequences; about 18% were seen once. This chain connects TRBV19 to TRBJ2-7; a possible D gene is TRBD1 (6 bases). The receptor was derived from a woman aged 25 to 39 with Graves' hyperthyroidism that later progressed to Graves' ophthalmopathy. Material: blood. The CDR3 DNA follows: TGTGCCAGTAGCCAAAACAGGGCCTACGAGCAGTACTTC. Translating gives CASSQNRAYEQYF.